A selection of T cell receptor beta chains follows, all from one sample in a study of cytomegalovirus exposure and HLA in healthy donors. Only in-frame clones appear in the TCRdb table, and some are missing; sequencing was by immunoSEQ multiplex PCR. The data hold 85,000 to 130,000 clones, with 76% observed a single time. What was sequenced was PBMCs. The receptors derive from a woman aged 45-65 years in good health and CMV-seropositive. Both conserved end residues are part of each CDR3. The order of the fields is J gene, D gene, clone size, V gene, CDR3 DNA, CDR3 protein. The D gene is left open where the match is weak. Only part of the rows carry a size: once, few, many, or a class if the clone is expanded.

J gene: TRBJ1-2; D gene: TRBD1; clone size: -; V gene: TRBV2; CDR3 DNA: TGTGCCAGCAGTGAAGGGAGACAGGGATCCTTAAACTATGGCTACACCTTC; CDR3 protein: CASSEGRQGSLNYGYTF
J gene: TRBJ2-7; D gene: TRBD2; clone size: -; V gene: TRBV5-6; CDR3 DNA: TGTGCCAGCAGCCCGGCCCCTAGCGGGGACTACGAGCAGTACTTC; CDR3 protein: CASSPAPSGDYEQYF
J gene: TRBJ2-7; D gene: -; clone size: -; V gene: TRBV7-3; CDR3 DNA: TGTGCCAGCTGGCTTGACAAGGCCCCCTCCTACGAGCAGTACTTC; CDR3 protein: CASWLDKAPSYEQYF
J gene: TRBJ1-5; D gene: TRBD1; clone size: -; V gene: TRBV9; CDR3 DNA: TGTGCCAGCAGCGGAGGACAGGGTGGACAGCCCCAGCATTTT; CDR3 protein: CASSGGQGGQPQHF
J gene: TRBJ2-5; D gene: TRBD2; clone size: few; V gene: TRBV5-1; CDR3 DNA: TGCGCCAGCAGGACTAGCGGACAAGAGACCCAGTACTTC; CDR3 protein: CASRTSGQETQYF
J gene: TRBJ1-5; D gene: -; clone size: once; V gene: TRBV29-1; CDR3 DNA: TGCAGCCACTCTGGGGGCGACGCGAATCAGCCCCAGCATTTT; CDR3 protein: CSHSGGDANQPQHF
J gene: TRBJ2-6; D gene: -; clone size: once; V gene: TRBV9; CDR3 DNA: TGTGCCAGCACCGGGGAGGCTGGGGCCAACGTCCTGACTTTC; CDR3 protein: CASTGEAGANVLTF
J gene: TRBJ1-2; D gene: -; clone size: -; V gene: TRBV7-2; CDR3 DNA: TGTGCCAGCAGCTTAGTTGGGGGCGATGGAAATGGCTACACCTTC; CDR3 protein: CASSLVGGDGNGYTF
J gene: TRBJ2-7; D gene: TRBD2; clone size: -; V gene: TRBV5-1; CDR3 DNA: TGCGCCAGCAGCCCGGGACTAGCGGGGGTAAGCTCCTACGAGCAGTACTTC; CDR3 protein: CASSPGLAGVSSYEQYF
J gene: TRBJ1-3; D gene: -; clone size: -; V gene: TRBV7-2; CDR3 DNA: TGTGCCAGCAGCCTAACCAACCTTTTCTTCTCTGGAAACACCATATATTTT; CDR3 protein: CASSLTNLFFSGNTIYF
J gene: TRBJ1-2; D gene: -; clone size: once; V gene: TRBV7-8; CDR3 DNA: TGTGCCACGGCGGGGGGCGCCGACTATGGCTACACCTTC; CDR3 protein: CATAGGADYGYTF
J gene: TRBJ1-1; D gene: TRBD1; clone size: -; V gene: TRBV15; CDR3 DNA: TGTGCCACCGGCAGGGGGCGCGAAACTGAAGCTTTCTTT; CDR3 protein: CATGRGRETEAFF
J gene: TRBJ2-3; D gene: TRBD2; clone size: -; V gene: TRBV7-9; CDR3 DNA: TGTGCCAGCAGCTGGAGTGGGGGGGGATACACAGATACGCAGTATTTT; CDR3 protein: CASSWSGGGYTDTQYF
J gene: TRBJ1-2; D gene: -; clone size: -; V gene: TRBV29-1; CDR3 DNA: TGCAGCGGCGGGCGGACTGACGACTATGGCTACACCTTC; CDR3 protein: CSGGRTDDYGYTF
J gene: TRBJ2-1; D gene: TRBD2; clone size: -; V gene: TRBV6-1; CDR3 DNA: TGTGCCAGCAGTGAACGGAGACTAGCGGACAATGAGCAGTTCTTC; CDR3 protein: CASSERRLADNEQFF
J gene: TRBJ2-1; D gene: TRBD2; clone size: -; V gene: TRBV7-2; CDR3 DNA: TGTGCCAGCAGCTTAGTGGATGGCGGGGGGGCCGGCAATGAGCAGTTCTTC; CDR3 protein: CASSLVDGGGAGNEQFF
J gene: TRBJ1-1; D gene: TRBD1; clone size: -; V gene: TRBV25-1; CDR3 DNA: TGTGCCAGCAGTGAGAAAGTAGGGACAGTGAACACTGAAGCTTTCTTT; CDR3 protein: CASSEKVGTVNTEAFF
J gene: TRBJ2-7; D gene: -; clone size: -; V gene: TRBV15; CDR3 DNA: TGTGCCACCAGCAGTACAGGAAGCGAGCAGTACTTC; CDR3 protein: CATSSTGSEQYF
J gene: TRBJ1-3; D gene: TRBD1; clone size: -; V gene: TRBV4-1; CDR3 DNA: TGCGCCAGCAGCCAAGATCCCCTACCGACAGGGCTTATGTCTGGAAACACCATATATTTT; CDR3 protein: CASSQDPLPTGLMSGNTIYF
J gene: TRBJ2-7; D gene: -; clone size: many; V gene: TRBV5-6; CDR3 DNA: TGTGCCAGCAGCTTGGATGTGGGACAACCCTACGAGCAGTACTTC; CDR3 protein: CASSLDVGQPYEQYF
J gene: TRBJ2-5; D gene: -; clone size: -; V gene: TRBV27; CDR3 DNA: TGTGCCAGCAGTTGGAGGGAGCAAGAGACCCAGTACTTC; CDR3 protein: CASSWREQETQYF
J gene: TRBJ1-5; D gene: -; clone size: -; V gene: TRBV5-5; CDR3 DNA: TGTGCCAGCAGCTCGGCCCCCACAGGCAATCAGCCCCAGCATTTT; CDR3 protein: CASSSAPTGNQPQHF
J gene: TRBJ2-2; D gene: -; clone size: -; V gene: TRBV9; CDR3 DNA: TGTGCCAGCAGCGTAGTCCACGGGAGCATCTCCGGGGAGCTGTTTTTT; CDR3 protein: CASSVVHGSISGELFF
J gene: TRBJ2-7; D gene: -; clone size: few; V gene: TRBV7-9; CDR3 DNA: TGTGCCAGCAGCCCCGAGGAGCTAGACTACGAGCAGTACTTC; CDR3 protein: CASSPEELDYEQYF
J gene: TRBJ2-7; D gene: -; clone size: few; V gene: TRBV11-2; CDR3 DNA: TGTGCCAGCAGCCCTGCAGGGTTTCCCTACGAGCAGTACTTC; CDR3 protein: CASSPAGFPYEQYF
J gene: TRBJ2-5; D gene: TRBD1; clone size: -; V gene: TRBV5-6; CDR3 DNA: TGTGCCAGCAGCTGGGCCGGGACAGGGCAAGAGACCCAGTACTTC; CDR3 protein: CASSWAGTGQETQYF
J gene: TRBJ2-3; D gene: -; clone size: -; V gene: TRBV30; CDR3 DNA: TGTGCCTGGAGTCCCAACAGGGCAGGGTTCACAGATACGCAGTATTTT; CDR3 protein: CAWSPNRAGFTDTQYF
J gene: TRBJ2-7; D gene: TRBD2; clone size: -; V gene: TRBV19; CDR3 DNA: TGTGCCAGTAGTATTGGGACTAGCGGGAGCATCTACGAGCAGTACTTC; CDR3 protein: CASSIGTSGSIYEQYF
J gene: TRBJ1-3; D gene: -; clone size: -; V gene: TRBV15; CDR3 DNA: TGTGCCACCAGCAGGGGGCGGGGGAACTCTGGAAACACCATATATTTT; CDR3 protein: CATSRGRGNSGNTIYF
J gene: TRBJ1-2; D gene: TRBD1; clone size: -; V gene: TRBV2; CDR3 DNA: TGTGCCAGCAGTGACCAGGGACAGGGCGGTGGCTACACCTTC; CDR3 protein: CASSDQGQGGGYTF
J gene: TRBJ1-1; D gene: TRBD1; clone size: -; V gene: TRBV9; CDR3 DNA: TGTGCCAGTAGCGCTTCCACGACAGGGCTCATATCGGGCAGAAACACTGAAGCTTTCTTT; CDR3 protein: CASSASTTGLISGRNTEAFF
J gene: TRBJ2-4; D gene: -; clone size: -; V gene: TRBV27; CDR3 DNA: TGTGCCAGCAGTCCTATTGTGGGGGGAGAAAACATTCAGTACTTC; CDR3 protein: CASSPIVGGENIQYF
J gene: TRBJ2-7; D gene: -; clone size: few; V gene: TRBV6-5; CDR3 DNA: TGTGCCAGCAGTTACGGGGCTCAGGGGCCTTACTACGAGCAGTACTTC; CDR3 protein: CASSYGAQGPYYEQYF
J gene: TRBJ2-1; D gene: -; clone size: -; V gene: TRBV27; CDR3 DNA: TGTGCCAGCAGTTTACGGGGAAACTCCTACAATGAGCAGTTCTTC; CDR3 protein: CASSLRGNSYNEQFF
J gene: TRBJ2-5; D gene: TRBD1; clone size: -; V gene: TRBV16; CDR3 DNA: TGTGCCAGCAGCCAAGGGGACAGGGTAATGAAGGAGACCCAGTACTTC; CDR3 protein: CASSQGDRVMKETQYF
J gene: TRBJ2-5; D gene: TRBD1; clone size: once; V gene: TRBV5-1; CDR3 DNA: TGCGCCAGCAGCCCTGGACAGGGAGCTCTATCTCAAGAGACCCAGTACTTC; CDR3 protein: CASSPGQGALSQETQYF
J gene: TRBJ1-4; D gene: -; clone size: -; V gene: TRBV7-9; CDR3 DNA: TGTGCCAGCAGCCAAAACTTGCTTGAAAAACTGTTTTTT; CDR3 protein: CASSQNLLEKLFF
J gene: TRBJ2-3; D gene: TRBD1; clone size: -; V gene: TRBV7-3; CDR3 DNA: TGTGCCAGCAGCACATGGGCGGGACAGGCGGATACGCAGTATTTT; CDR3 protein: CASSTWAGQADTQYF
J gene: TRBJ2-3; D gene: -; clone size: -; V gene: TRBV27; CDR3 DNA: TGTGCCAGCAGTTTAGAGGGCCGAGGGCAAGATACGCAGTATTTT; CDR3 protein: CASSLEGRGQDTQYF
J gene: TRBJ1-1; D gene: -; clone size: once; V gene: TRBV2; CDR3 DNA: TGTGCCAGCAGTGATCGGGCTGAAGCTTTCTTT; CDR3 protein: CASSDRAEAFF
J gene: TRBJ2-5; D gene: TRBD2; clone size: -; V gene: TRBV4-1; CDR3 DNA: TGCGCCAGCAGCCAAACCGGCGGGGGGGCGGAGACCCAGTACTTC; CDR3 protein: CASSQTGGGAETQYF
J gene: TRBJ1-4; D gene: TRBD1; clone size: -; V gene: TRBV13; CDR3 DNA: TGTGCCAGCAGCTTAGGAGGGGGCACTAATGAAAAACTGTTTTTT; CDR3 protein: CASSLGGGTNEKLFF
J gene: TRBJ1-1; D gene: TRBD1; clone size: -; V gene: TRBV6-5; CDR3 DNA: TGTGCCAGCAGTCAGGGGGGAATTGAAGCTTTCTTT; CDR3 protein: CASSQGGIEAFF
J gene: TRBJ1-6; D gene: TRBD1; clone size: -; V gene: TRBV7-9; CDR3 DNA: TGTGCCAGCAGCTTATATGACAGGGGGAATTCACCCCTCCACTTT; CDR3 protein: CASSLYDRGNSPLHF
J gene: TRBJ2-7; D gene: -; clone size: once; V gene: TRBV18; CDR3 DNA: TGTGCCAGCTCACCCACGGGGTACGAGCAGTACTTC; CDR3 protein: CASSPTGYEQYF
J gene: TRBJ1-3; D gene: TRBD1; clone size: -; V gene: TRBV30; CDR3 DNA: TGTGCCTGGAGTGTAACAGGGGGTGTCTCTGGAAACACCATATATTTT; CDR3 protein: CAWSVTGGVSGNTIYF
J gene: TRBJ1-1; D gene: -; clone size: -; V gene: TRBV19; CDR3 DNA: TGTGCCAGTAGTAACACAGGGAAGGACACTGAAGCTTTCTTT; CDR3 protein: CASSNTGKDTEAFF
J gene: TRBJ1-1; D gene: -; clone size: -; V gene: TRBV19; CDR3 DNA: TGTGCCAGTAGATTGGGGGGAGGGGTGACTGAAGCTTTCTTT; CDR3 protein: CASRLGGGVTEAFF
J gene: TRBJ2-1; D gene: TRBD2; clone size: -; V gene: TRBV7-3; CDR3 DNA: TGTGCCAGCAGCCAGGGACTAGCGGGGGGTATTGATGAGCAGTTCTTC; CDR3 protein: CASSQGLAGGIDEQFF
J gene: TRBJ1-3; D gene: -; clone size: -; V gene: TRBV6-5; CDR3 DNA: TGTGCCAGCAGTTACGGGGGGAGGTCTGGAAACACCATATATTTT; CDR3 protein: CASSYGGRSGNTIYF
J gene: TRBJ2-7; D gene: TRBD2; clone size: -; V gene: TRBV30; CDR3 DNA: TGTGCCTGGGGGACTAGCGGGAGCCACGAGCAGTACTTC; CDR3 protein: CAWGTSGSHEQYF
J gene: TRBJ1-2; D gene: -; clone size: -; V gene: TRBV2; CDR3 DNA: TGTGCCAGCAACCCGGGTCGCTATGGCTACACCTTC; CDR3 protein: CASNPGRYGYTF
J gene: TRBJ2-5; D gene: TRBD1; clone size: -; V gene: TRBV29-1; CDR3 DNA: TGCAGCGCGCTGGACAGGGTAGGGGAGACCCAGTACTTC; CDR3 protein: CSALDRVGETQYF
J gene: TRBJ1-3; D gene: TRBD1; clone size: few; V gene: TRBV7-9; CDR3 DNA: TGTGCCAGCAGCCTAGGGACAGGACTCTCTGGAAACACCATATATTTT; CDR3 protein: CASSLGTGLSGNTIYF